This TCR beta chain was captured in a study of CD8 T cells in ankylosing spondylitis. In TCRdb, the 5' RACE reads were re-called with MiXCR into one record per CDR3 protein. The table records 100,000 to 150,000 distinct CDR3 sequences, approximately 17% of them present only once. In its sample, this clonotype was seen many times. Its cognate antigen is unknown. Findings of the study overall: Certain motif variants had earlier appeared in reactive arthritis synovial fluid and blood. Disease-linked clones bore a CD8+ phenotype, appearing relatively rarely in peripheral blood. Matched ankylosing spondylitis synovial fluid reportedly showed significant enrichment of disease-linked clones. Ankylosing spondylitis blood appeared to be characterized by a TCR beta motif of several highly homologous variants.

The CDR3 is 11 residues long. The germline V gene encodes CDR1 SQVTM and CDR2 ANQGSEA. The V end lost 5 bases, the J end lost 2 bases, and 7 bases lay between the germline ends. The source of this sequence is a male donor with ankylosing spondylitis. The specimen sequenced was blood, either unsorted or a sorted T cell fraction (not recorded which). The chain uses TRBV29-1 and TRBJ2-7; D is possibly TRBD2 (5 bases). CDR3 residues: CSVSGAYEQYF. The DNA of the CDR3 is TGCAGCGTTAGCGGCGCCTACGAGCAGTACTTC.